The text below deals with one TCR beta chain. Its antigen remains unidentified. The record originates from a study of beta chain features in type 1 diabetes. For the study at large: Healthy donors resembled patients in age, gender and cell yields. Study findings and constraints: PCR might favor shorter templates, equally in patients and controls. Within each of all four CD4+ subsets, Type 1 diabetes patients had TCRB CDR3s that were moderately but significantly shorter.

Germline CDR1 is SEHNR and CDR2 is FQNEAQ (reference sequence). J gave up 2 bases and V 0 bases, and 6 bases lay outside the gene matches. The CDR3 runs 16 residues. The investigators reverse transcribed all of the isolated RNA, so they sequenced expressed TCRB transcripts. The data were produced by immunoSEQ multiplex PCR, yet TCRdb's version contains in-frame clones alone and is incomplete. The table records hundreds of thousands of clones, around 30% of them present only once. The chain links TRBV7-9 to TRBJ2-7, with TRBD2 matching over 8 bases. Sequencing was carried out using naive CD4+ T cells from blood. This TCR was recovered from a young man in good health. In DNA, the CDR3 is TGTGCCAGCAGCTTAGCAGTTAGCGGGATAACCTACGAGCAGTACTTC. Translating it yields CASSLAVSGITYEQYF.